This T cell receptor beta chain was recovered during a study of blood T cell repertoires in COVID-19. The wider study: Whether acute or convalescent, the COVID-19 samples came from the United States, Italy and Spain. PBMCs, B-cell-depleted T cells, or T cells provided the cDNA or gDNA that made up the material.

Libraries were prepared by immunoSEQ multiplex PCR; TCRdb keeps only in-frame clonotypes and omits some of them. Here the sample spans over 85,000 clones, around 90% being singletons. This clone was detected only once. The length of the CDR3 is 16 residues. Germline V CDR1 and CDR2: SGHNT, YYREEE (reference sequence). V was pared by 4 bases and J by 4 bases, with 18 bases between. The rearrangement joins TRBV5-4 to TRBJ2-1; tentative D call: TRBD1 (8 bases). This sequence originates from a woman of 80 years or more with acute or convalescent COVID-19. Material: peripheral blood. CDR3 nucleotides: TGTGCCAGCAGCCAAACAGGGGGGGGGATTTACAATGAGCAGTTCTTC. It codes for CASSQTGGGIYNEQFF.